Listed below are T cell receptor beta chains from one sample, sequenced in a study of blood T cell repertoires in COVID-19. The assay was immunoSEQ multiplex PCR, and TCRdb's table has in-frame clones only and misses some. In the table there are about 280,000 clones, 90% of which are singletons. The sample comprised PBMCs or T cells enriched from blood (not recorded which). The receptors were gathered from a woman aged 18-35 years with acute COVID-19. CDR3s include the opening cysteine and the closing phenylalanine or tryptophan.

18	TRBV10-2	CASSESFNLAGLSGELFF
17	TRBV13	CASSLGLSGTPINEQFF
15	TRBV28	CASSQPRQGAGGYTF
15	TRBV6-5	CASKAGASGSYEQYF
11	TRBV4-1	CASSPGYEQYF
14	TRBV6-6	CASSSPGNNSPLHF
17	TRBV15	CATSRDTLLAGVGTQYF
13	TRBV28	CASTRVLDYGYTF
17	TRBV3-1/TRBV3-2	CASSQGVILAGANEQFF
20	TRBV9	CASSVAGLAGGRDSYNEQFF
14	TRBV28	CASNLAGGSGELFF
13	TRBV10-3	CAISGTGNSPLHF
17	TRBV5-1	CASSSRRALGGYNEQFF
16	TRBV19	CASSIDRGTANTEAFF
14	TRBV18	CASSPAVKSYEQYF
18	TRBV23-1	CASSHPPLKRDPWYEQYF
18	TRBV23-1	CASSHQKDRGRGNTEAFF
18	TRBV12-5	CASGLVPDGATGSETQYF
17	TRBV5-1	CASSPYVTSGRVPEQYF
14	TRBV1	CTKTEGLSYNEQFF
15	TRBV4-2	CASSQDLGTALGYTF
17	TRBV5-1	CASSLVPGGQMNTEAFF